The clone carrying this T cell receptor (beta chain) was counted a single time. The CDR3 runs 16 residues. V lost 4 bases and J lost 5; bases outside the gene matches: 9. Germline values: CDR1 MGHDK, CDR2 SYGVNS. The data were taken from a study of technical replicates of blood from a handful of donors. The method was immunoSEQ multiplex PCR; TCRdb's version includes in-frame clones alone and lacks a portion of them. The sample has fewer than 70,000 clones; approximately 86% are singletons. Sequences were obtained from PBMCs. The clonotype was recovered from a human donor in good health. Some clones in this sample may be carry-over from other donors' samples. The J gene is TRBJ2-1, the V gene TRBV25-1; 9 nucleotides agree with TRBD1. The CDR3 sequence: CASSADSTGGHNEQFF. The CDR3 DNA follows: TGTGCCAGCAGTGCTGATTCAACAGGGGGCCACAATGAGCAGTTCTTC. Using reference TRBV25-1 and TRBJ2-1 for the parts outside the CDR3, the full variable domain is EADIYQTPRYLVIGTGKKITLECSQTMGHDKMYWYQQDPGMELHLIHYSYGVNSTEKGDLSSESTVSRIRTEHFPLTLESARPSHTSQYLCASSADSTGGHNEQFFGPGTRLTVL.